Below, 30 T cell receptor beta chains from the same sample are listed, as sequenced in a study of shared clonotypes between healthy human individuals. Libraries were prepared by immunoSEQ multiplex PCR; TCRdb keeps only in-frame clonotypes and omits some of them. Of 2 million to 2.5 million clones in the sample, around 95% were seen once. The sequenced sample was naive CD4+ T cells sorted from blood. As to subset: CD45RA+ positively selected. Receptors originate from a man between 18 and 35 years old in good health.

This clone was found once. Different DNA sequences within this sample yield the same CDR3. The rearrangement links TRBV14 to TRBJ1-6, with a tentative D call TRBD1 (5 bases). The V gene lost 2 bases and the J gene lost 10 bases, with 9 bases spanning the gap. Germline CDR1 reads SGHDN; CDR2 reads FVKESK. The CDR3 sequence is 13 residues long. The CDR3 DNA is TGTGCCAGCAGCCAACAGGGCAGATCACCCCTCCACTTT. Its protein product is CASSQQGRSPLHF.

This clone was observed once. The chain combines TRBV7-9 with TRBJ2-2; D uncertain. V gave up 2 bases and J gave up 6 bases, with 4 bases separating them. The germline gives CDR1 SEHNR, CDR2 FQNEAQ (reference sequence). The CDR3 loop spans 12 amino acids. The CDR3 nucleotides are TGTGCCAGCAGCTTAAATGCCGGGGAGCTGTTTTTT. Its translation: CASSLNAGELFF.

The chain carries TRBV5-4 and TRBJ1-2; D remains ambiguous. Between the trimmed V and J ends, which lost 4 bases and 4 bases, there was a span of 23 bases. The germline V gene has CDR1 SGHNT and CDR2 YYREEE (reference sequence). This CDR3 has 17 residues. CDR3: CASSPPHLAGAGYGYTF. CDR3 nucleotides: TGTGCCAGCAGCCCCCCCCACCTAGCAGGTGCGGGCTATGGCTACACCTTC.

Points on this clone: Distinct nucleotide sequences in the sample also encode this CDR3. This rearrangement joins TRBV19 to TRBJ2-7; D might be TRBD2 (6 bases). V was shortened by 2 bases and J by 1 base, with 9 bases between the two germline ends. Looked up from germline, CDR1 is LNHDA and CDR2 is SQIVND (reference sequence). The CDR3 spans 14 residues. The CDR3 DNA sequence: TGTGCCAGTAGTATACTCGGGGGTTCCTACGAGCAGTACTTC. Protein: CASSILGGSYEQYF.

The CDR3: CASSPDRAKPLSQYF. CDR3 in DNA: TGTGCCAGCAGCCCTGACAGGGCCAAGCCCTTATCGCAGTACTTC. The V and J genes are TRBV11-1 and TRBJ2-7, with 7 bases that match TRBD1. CDR3 length: 15 amino acids. Looked up from germline, CDR1 is SGHAT and CDR2 is FQDESV (reference sequence). Losses at the gene ends were 5 bases for V and 9 bases for J; bases not matched to a gene: 16.

This clone was seen a handful of times. This same CDR3 is encoded by further DNA sequences in the sample. This chain uses TRBV29-1 with TRBJ2-3, with D possibly being TRBD1 or TRBD2 (5 bases each). There are 12 residues in the CDR3. V was cut by 4 bases and J by 0 bases, with 5 bases left in between. Germline-derived CDR1 and CDR2 are SQVTM and ANQGSEA. The CDR3 region has the DNA TGCAGCGTTGGGGGGAGCACAGATACGCAGTATTTT. Encoded protein: CSVGGSTDTQYF.

The chain couples TRBV7-3 to TRBJ2-1, with a tentative D call TRBD2 (5 bases). Germline V CDR1 and CDR2: SGHTA, FQGTGA. This CDR3 has 14 amino acids. The germline V and J ends were trimmed by 7 bases and 6 bases, with 16 bases remaining between them. The CDR3 bases are TGTGCCAGCAAGCGGACTCAATCATCCAATGAGCAGTTCTTC. As protein: CASKRTQSSNEQFF.

The gene calls are TRBV27 and TRBJ1-2, with 7 bases aligning to TRBD1. The germline V gene has CDR1 MNHEY and CDR2 SMNVEV (reference sequence). Trimming took 8 bases from V and 4 from J; bases not matched to a gene: 4. This CDR3 contains 12 residues. The CDR3 DNA reads as TGTGCCAGCTGGGACAGCTTCTATGGCTACACCTTC. It translates to CASWDSFYGYTF.

The chain uses TRBV11-2 and TRBJ1-4; 7 bases line up with TRBD1. The CDR3 totals 13 residues. V was clipped by 5 bases and J by 4 bases; unmatched bases: 1. Germline CDR1 is SGHAT and CDR2 is FQNNGV. CDR3 sequence reads: CASSNRGNEKLFF. The DNA of the CDR3 is TGTGCCAGCAGCAACAGGGGTAATGAAAAACTGTTTTTT.

V usage is TRBV13 and J usage is TRBJ1-1, with D possibly being TRBD1 (5 bases). Trimming took 4 bases from V and 5 from J, leaving 26 bases between them. The CDR3 runs to 18 residues. CDR1 is PRHDT, CDR2 FYEKMQ, per germline (reference sequence). The CDR3 sequence is CASSSPTTRKGLTTEAFF. The CDR3 bases are TGTGCCAGCAGCTCCCCAACAACTCGTAAGGGGCTCACTACTGAAGCTTTCTTT.

The chain recombines TRBV27 with TRBJ2-3; D call uncertain. Germline lookup yields CDR1 MNHEY and CDR2 SMNVEV (reference sequence). The CDR3 is 15 amino acids. Trimming cost V 4 bases and J 0 bases, with 11 bases left between them. The CDR3 here is CASSSNRPSTDTQYF. The DNA for the CDR3 is TGTGCCAGCAGTTCAAACCGACCTAGCACAGATACGCAGTATTTT.

V and J are TRBV7-8 and TRBJ1-2, with D possibly being TRBD1 (5 bases). This CDR3 comprises 14 residues. Germline loops: CDR1 SGHVS, CDR2 FQNEAQ. Trimming left V 5 bases short and J 8 bases short, with 18 bases between. The chain's CDR3 is CASSEQGGIWGYTF. In DNA form, the CDR3 reads TGTGCCAGCAGCGAGCAGGGCGGGATATGGGGCTACACCTTC.

The chain couples TRBV6-1 to TRBJ1-5, with D perhaps matching TRBD1 (6 bases). CDR1 is MNHNS and CDR2 is SASEGT in the germline V gene. This CDR3 comprises 14 residues. The V gene lost 8 bases and the J gene lost 0 bases, with 11 bases spanning the gap. For the CDR3, the DNA is TGTGCCAGCGATCGGACAGCTAGCAATCAGCCCCAGCATTTT. Translation: CASDRTASNQPQHF.

In this sample, this clone turned up once. The CDR3 reads CASSVGDRGLETQYF. The CDR3 DNA follows: TGTGCCAGCAGCGTAGGGGACAGGGGGCTAGAGACCCAGTACTTC. The chain couples TRBV9 to TRBJ2-5; 12 positions match TRBD1. With V trimmed by 0 bases and J by 4 bases, 1 base remained unmatched. The germline V gene has CDR1 SGDLS and CDR2 YYNGEE. The CDR3 is 15 amino acids.

This chain links TRBV10-3 with TRBJ1-2; D not resolved. Germline CDR1 and CDR2: ENHRY and SYGVKD. This CDR3 has 14 residues. Trimming cost V 4 bases and J 4 bases, with 13 bases left between them. Here the CDR3 reads CAISGSDGIYGYTF. CDR3 in DNA: TGTGCCATCAGTGGGTCAGACGGAATCTATGGCTACACCTTC.

The chain links TRBV19 to TRBJ2-7; 12 nucleotides line up with TRBD2. V shed 1 base and J 9 bases; nucleotides not matched to a gene: 1. Germline values: CDR1 LNHDA, CDR2 SQIVND (reference sequence). There are 13 residues in the CDR3. CDR3 sequence: CASSIGLAGVQYF. In DNA form, the CDR3 reads TGTGCCAGTAGTATAGGACTAGCGGGAGTGCAGTACTTC.

This chain joins TRBV7-9 and TRBJ2-7; D not certain. The CDR3 extends over 14 amino acids. Trimming shortened V by 5 bases and J by 0 bases, and 11 bases separated the two germline ends. Germline V gene sequence: CDR1 SEHNR, CDR2 FQNEAQ (reference sequence). CDR3 region: CASSPFGDSYEQYF. DNA of the CDR3: TGTGCCAGCAGCCCCTTTGGGGACTCCTACGAGCAGTACTTC.

This clone is a singleton in its sample. V gene TRBV7-2 combines with J gene TRBJ2-7; no firm D call. CDR1 is SGHTA, CDR2 FQGNSA, per germline. The CDR3 loop spans 14 amino acids. V was pared by 6 bases and J by 4 bases, with 16 bases between. The DNA for the CDR3 is TGTGCCAGCAGGAACGGTGGCTGGGGTTACGAGCAGTACTTC. Translated, it gives CASRNGGWGYEQYF.

Concerning this clone: The junction departs from the called germline gene at one end, perhaps through a read error. This chain connects TRBV6-1 to TRBJ1-3; 7 bases align to TRBD1. CDR1 is MNHNS, CDR2 SASEGT, per germline. The CDR3 spans 14 residues. This CDR3 is CASSDHPRIDRVDF. The CDR3 nucleotides are TGTGCCAGCAGTGACCACCCTAGAATAGACAGGGTGGATTTT.

The chain carries TRBV5-1 and TRBJ2-4; D may correspond to TRBD1 or TRBD2 (5 bases each). This CDR3 is 14 amino acids long. The germline CDR1 and CDR2 sequences are SGHRS and YFSETQ. V lost 5 bases to trimming and J lost 8 bases, with 17 bases between them. The CDR3 coding sequence is TGCGCCAGCAGGGACTCTCCATCCAGGGACATTCAGTACTTC. It specifies CASRDSPSRDIQYF.

The rearrangement joins TRBV18 to TRBJ2-3, with TRBD2 identical over 7 bases. With 0 bases clipped from V and 6 bases from J, the junction kept 6 bases outside the gene matches. Per the germline V gene, CDR1 is KGHSH and CDR2 is LQKENI. This CDR3 is 15 amino acids long. The CDR3 bases are TGTGCCAGCTCACCACCGTCACTAGCGCAGGATACGCAGTATTTT. It encodes CASSPPSLAQDTQYF.

As regards this clone: Within the sample, other DNA sequences also encode this same CDR3. The genes are TRBV19 and TRBJ1-5; 8 bases agree with TRBD1. The germline gives CDR1 LNHDA, CDR2 SQIVND (reference sequence). The CDR3 covers 14 residues. The trim removed 3 bases at V and 4 bases at J, leaving 2 bases unmatched. CDR3 protein: CASSIGQGNQPQHF. DNA of the CDR3: TGTGCCAGTAGTATCGGACAGGGAAATCAGCCCCAGCATTTT.

The chain carries TRBV5-4 and TRBJ2-5; 10 positions agree with TRBD1. The CDR3 is made up of 14 amino acids. The V gene's germline CDR1 is SGHNT and CDR2 YYREEE (reference sequence). The trim removed 4 bases at V and 4 bases at J, leaving 4 bases unmatched. The DNA of the CDR3 is TGTGCCAGCAGCCCGACAGGGGGCGGAGAGACCCAGTACTTC. Translating gives CASSPTGGGETQYF.

The chain joins TRBV7-9 to TRBJ1-4; D is uncertain. This CDR3 has 14 residues. Trimming cost V 5 bases and J 8 bases, with 15 bases left between them. The germline V gene has CDR1 SEHNR and CDR2 FQNEAQ (reference sequence). The DNA for the CDR3 is TGTGCCAGCAGCCCCGGGCTCCAAAGGGAAAAACTGTTTTTT. This sequence encodes CASSPGLQREKLFF.

To note about this clone: The junction departs from the called germline gene at one end, perhaps through a read error. V gene TRBV5-6 combines with J gene TRBJ2-7; D is unresolved. The CDR3 has 11 residues. Germline-derived CDR1 and CDR2 are SGHDT and YYEEEE. As DNA, the CDR3 is TGTGCCAGCCGCTTGGACGCCGAGCAGTACTTC. This codes for CASRLDAEQYF.

In this sample, this clone turned up a few times. The J gene is TRBJ2-5, the V gene TRBV6-5; 8 bases line up with TRBD2. Germline lookup yields CDR1 MNHEY and CDR2 SVGAGI. CDR3 length equals 14 residues. The V segment lost 2 bases and the J segment 3 bases; nucleotides outside the gene matches: 2. This CDR3 reads CASSYTTSEETQYF. CDR3 bases: TGTGCCAGCAGTTACACGACTAGCGAAGAGACCCAGTACTTC.

The chain couples TRBV27 to TRBJ1-6, with 7 bases fitting TRBD1. With V trimmed by 5 bases and J by 6 bases, 7 bases remained unmatched. CDR3 size: 15 residues. Germline V gene lookup returns CDR1 MNHEY and CDR2 SMNVEV (reference sequence). The CDR3 here is CASSQDGTVNSPLHF. For the CDR3, the DNA is TGTGCCAGCAGTCAAGACGGGACAGTTAATTCACCCCTCCACTTT.

This clone appeared a single time. CDR3 loop: CASRASGGYEQYF. DNA of the CDR3: TGTGCCAGCAGGGCTAGCGGGGGCTACGAGCAGTACTTC. The chain combines TRBV25-1 with TRBJ2-7; 10 positions match TRBD2. The CDR3 sequence is 13 residues long. With V trimmed by 6 bases and J by 3 bases, 2 bases remained unmatched. The germline gives CDR1 MGHDK, CDR2 SYGVNS.

The rearrangement joins TRBV6-1 to TRBJ2-7; D gene ambiguous. The CDR3 covers 13 residues. V was shortened by 8 bases and J by 6 bases, with 17 bases between the two germline ends. Germline loops: CDR1 MNHNS, CDR2 SASEGT. The CDR3 DNA reads as TGTGCCAGCGTTCCCCGCCCGACTGTCGAGCAGTACTTC. Translated, it gives CASVPRPTVEQYF.

As to this clone: Other DNA sequences in the sample encode the same CDR3. The rearrangement joins TRBV2 to TRBJ2-1, with D hard to call. The V gene's germline CDR1 is SNHLY and CDR2 FYNNEI. Trimming took off 6 bases at V and 4 bases at J, with 4 bases between the two ends. The CDR3 totals 11 residues. The CDR3 region has the DNA TGTGCCAGCAGCGTTTACAATGAGCAGTTCTTC. This sequence encodes CASSVYNEQFF. Based on the CDR3 plus reference TRBV2 and TRBJ2-1, the full variable domain is EPEVTQTPSHQVTQMGQEVILRCVPISNHLYFYWYRQILGQKVEFLVSFYNNEISEKSEIFDDQFSVERPDGSNFTLKIRSTKLEDSAMYFCASSVYNEQFFGPGTRLTVL.